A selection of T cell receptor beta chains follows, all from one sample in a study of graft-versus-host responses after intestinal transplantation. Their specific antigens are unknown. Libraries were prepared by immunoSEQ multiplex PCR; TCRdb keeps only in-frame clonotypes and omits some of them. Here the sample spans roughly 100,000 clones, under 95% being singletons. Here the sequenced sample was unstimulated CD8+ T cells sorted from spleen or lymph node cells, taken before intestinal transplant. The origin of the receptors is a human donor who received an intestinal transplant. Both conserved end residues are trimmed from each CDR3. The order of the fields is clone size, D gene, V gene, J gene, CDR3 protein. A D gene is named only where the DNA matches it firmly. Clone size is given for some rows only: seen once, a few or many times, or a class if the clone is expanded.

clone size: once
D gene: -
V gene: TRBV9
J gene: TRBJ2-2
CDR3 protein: ASSVDVVGRRVVGELF

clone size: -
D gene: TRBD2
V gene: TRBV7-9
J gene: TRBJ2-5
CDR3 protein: ASSSKLAGDETQY

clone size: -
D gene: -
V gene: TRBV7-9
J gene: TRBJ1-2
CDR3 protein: ASIPGVGGYGYT

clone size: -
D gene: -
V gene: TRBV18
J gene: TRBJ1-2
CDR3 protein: ASSRTPGTANYGYT

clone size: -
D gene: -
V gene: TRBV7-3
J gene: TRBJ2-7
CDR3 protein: ASNFLRNTWDEQY

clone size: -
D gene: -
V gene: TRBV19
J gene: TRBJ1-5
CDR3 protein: ASSIGWGSNQPQH

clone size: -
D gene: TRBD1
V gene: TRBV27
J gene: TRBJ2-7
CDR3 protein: ASSSGQGYEQY

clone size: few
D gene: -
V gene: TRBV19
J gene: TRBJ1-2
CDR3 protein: ASSIAVRGRGGYT

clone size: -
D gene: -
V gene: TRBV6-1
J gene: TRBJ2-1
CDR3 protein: ASSDRHNEQF

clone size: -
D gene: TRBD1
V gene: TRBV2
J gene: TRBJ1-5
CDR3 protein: ASLGTESQPQH

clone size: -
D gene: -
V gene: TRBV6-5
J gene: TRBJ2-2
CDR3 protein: ASSLQRTGELF

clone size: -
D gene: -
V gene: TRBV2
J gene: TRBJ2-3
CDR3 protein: ASSVESVPTITDTQY

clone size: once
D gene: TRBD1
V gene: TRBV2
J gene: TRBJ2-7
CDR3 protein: ASSGRWGTESYGEQY

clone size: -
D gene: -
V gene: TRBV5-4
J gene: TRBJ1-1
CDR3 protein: ASSLPGSTEAF

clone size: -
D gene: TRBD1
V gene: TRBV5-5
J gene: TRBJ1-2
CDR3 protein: ASSLGTGGANGYT

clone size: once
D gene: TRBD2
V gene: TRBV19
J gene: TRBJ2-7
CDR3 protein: ASSMVKGIGTISEQY

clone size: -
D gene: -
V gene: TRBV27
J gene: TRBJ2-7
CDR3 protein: ASSLSSDYYEQY

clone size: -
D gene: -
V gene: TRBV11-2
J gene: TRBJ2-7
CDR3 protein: ASSLGWGAGEQY

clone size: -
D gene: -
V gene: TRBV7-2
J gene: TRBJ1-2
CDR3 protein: ASRGTWAGGLGYT

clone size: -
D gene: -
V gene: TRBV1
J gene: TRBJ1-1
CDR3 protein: TSSQEQSAAF

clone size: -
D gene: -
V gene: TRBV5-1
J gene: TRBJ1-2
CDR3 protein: ASSWEQGIDGYT

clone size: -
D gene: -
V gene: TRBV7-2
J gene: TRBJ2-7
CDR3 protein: ASSPNRAHEY

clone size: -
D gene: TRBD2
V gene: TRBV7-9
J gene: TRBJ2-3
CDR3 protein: ASSLSAGGSTDTQY

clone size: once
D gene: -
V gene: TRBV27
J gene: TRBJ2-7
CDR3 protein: ASSLRGSYEQY

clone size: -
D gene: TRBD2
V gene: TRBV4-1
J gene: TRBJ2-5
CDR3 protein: ASSPPSAGGRETQY

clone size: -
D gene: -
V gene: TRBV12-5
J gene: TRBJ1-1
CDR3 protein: ASGWGGMAEAF

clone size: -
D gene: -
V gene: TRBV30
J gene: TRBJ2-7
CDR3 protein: AWRPLGLGEQY

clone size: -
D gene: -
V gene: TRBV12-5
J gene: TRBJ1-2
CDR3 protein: ASGVWGAYYGYT

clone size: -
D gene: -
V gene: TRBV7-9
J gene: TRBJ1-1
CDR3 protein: ASSPPVDENTEAF

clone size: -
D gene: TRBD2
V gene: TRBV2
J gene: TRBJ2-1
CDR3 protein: ASSGGGANEQF

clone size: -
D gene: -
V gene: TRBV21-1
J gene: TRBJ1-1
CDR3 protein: ASSPQGDTEAF

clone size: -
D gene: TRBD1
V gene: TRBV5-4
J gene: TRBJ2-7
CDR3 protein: ASSPRDRGDEQY

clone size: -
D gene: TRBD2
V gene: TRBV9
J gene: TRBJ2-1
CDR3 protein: ASSGPSGASYNEQF

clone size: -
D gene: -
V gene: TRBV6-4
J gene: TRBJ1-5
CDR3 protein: ASIQDKPQH

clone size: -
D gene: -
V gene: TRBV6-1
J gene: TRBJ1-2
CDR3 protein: ASSIDPLGYGYT

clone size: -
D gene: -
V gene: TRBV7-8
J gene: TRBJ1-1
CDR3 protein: ASSPGPNTEAF

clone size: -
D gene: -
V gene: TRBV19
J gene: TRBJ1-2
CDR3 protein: ASSISGADYGYT

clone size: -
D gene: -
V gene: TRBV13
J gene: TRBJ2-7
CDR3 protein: ASSFYRGARTYEQY

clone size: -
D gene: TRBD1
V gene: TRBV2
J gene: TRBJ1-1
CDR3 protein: ASTGQDPPTEAF

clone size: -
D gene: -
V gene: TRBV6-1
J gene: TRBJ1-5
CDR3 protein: ASSADYSFSNQPQH

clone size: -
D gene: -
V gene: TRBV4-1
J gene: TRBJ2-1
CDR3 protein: ASSQGRGFSYNEQF

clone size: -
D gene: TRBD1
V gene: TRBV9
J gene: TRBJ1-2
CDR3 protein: ASSAGQGGTDGYT

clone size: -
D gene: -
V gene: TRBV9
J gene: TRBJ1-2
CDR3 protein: ASRLDGGLYGYT

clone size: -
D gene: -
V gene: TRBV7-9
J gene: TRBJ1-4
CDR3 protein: ASGGHEREKLF

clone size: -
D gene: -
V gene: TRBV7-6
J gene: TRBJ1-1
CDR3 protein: ASSPLGAEAF

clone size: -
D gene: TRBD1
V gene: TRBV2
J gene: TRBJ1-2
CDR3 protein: ASGQGLYGYT

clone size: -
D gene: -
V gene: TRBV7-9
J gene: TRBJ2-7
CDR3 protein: ASSRADGYEQY

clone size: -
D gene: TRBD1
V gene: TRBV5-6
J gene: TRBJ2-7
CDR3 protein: ASSIRQGFYEQY

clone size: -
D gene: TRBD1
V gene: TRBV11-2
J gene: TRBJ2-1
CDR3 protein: ASSRSPGQQYNEQF

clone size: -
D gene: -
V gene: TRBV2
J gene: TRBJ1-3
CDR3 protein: ASSEDSSSGNTIY

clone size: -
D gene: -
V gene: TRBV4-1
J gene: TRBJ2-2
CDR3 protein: ASSQDRDWGGELF